The TCR beta chain described here comes from a study of OX40 agonist ivuxolimab in advanced cancers. Study context: Participants averaged about 60 years of age (range about 23 to 80) and were approximately 81% male.

This CDR3 is 13 amino acids long. Germline CDR1 reads ENHRY; CDR2 reads SYGVKD. The J segment lost 6 bases and the V segment lost 10 bases, leaving 5 bases of the junction unmatched. This clone showed up just once. TCRdb keeps only in-frame clones here, not all; method: immunoSEQ multiplex PCR. The sample includes 80,000 or so clones, over 85% of them seen just once. The rearrangement uses TRBV10-3 and TRBJ1-5; 11 nucleotides align to TRBD1. The clonotype comes from an adult with an advanced solid tumor such as melanoma, head and neck, liver or kidney cancer. The material sequenced was CD4+ or CD8+ T cells sorted from blood, taken in a trial of the OX40 agonist ivuxolimab. CDR3 in DNA: TGTGCCAGCGGACAGGGGGCAGGTCAGCCCCAGCATTTT. Protein: CASGQGAGQPQHF.